This TCR beta chain emerged from a study of siplizumab effects on memory and regulatory T cells. Study-wide points: Many proliferating CD4+ or CD8+ clones remained unclassified. Roughly 75-96% of them could not be assigned either a naive or a memory phenotype. Among mappable alloreactive CD4+ clones, the Treg-derived fraction averaged 68.8% with siplizumab versus roughly 30% in controls. There appeared to be greater diversity in naive T cells than in memory cells, and naive T cells seemed major contributors to the alloresponse.

This clone was counted once. Its matching antigen is unknown. Assays covered roughly 10^5 TCR templates per sample. The table came from immunoSEQ multiplex PCR; TCRdb's copy has only in-frame clones and leaves some out. This repertoire shows 65,000 to 90,000 clones, 93% found once; its top ten account for roughly 4.7%. Trimming cost V 2 bases and J 2 bases, with 10 bases left between them. Germline CDR1 reads SGHNT; CDR2 reads YENEEA. This CDR3 region has 14 residues. The source material was CD8+ T cells sorted from blood. This sequence originates from a human donor in good health. V is TRBV11-3 and J is TRBJ2-7; perhaps TRBD1 as D (6 bases). The CDR3 DNA reads TGTGCCAGCAGCTTATATGGGGGCCCCTACGAGCAGTACTTC. This encodes CASSLYGGPYEQYF.